This paragraph covers one T cell receptor beta chain sequence. What it recognizes is unknown. The CDR3 sequence is 16 residues long. CDR1 is MNHEY, CDR2 SMNVEV, per germline (reference sequence). Between the trimmed V and J ends, which lost 6 bases and 0 bases, there was a span of 18 bases. This sample is part of a study of OX40 agonist ivuxolimab in advanced cancers. Repertoires were generated with immunoSEQ multiplex PCR, while TCRdb's copy carries only in-frame clones and drops some. The sample records 15,000 to 20,000 clones, 90% being singletons. Study observations and caveats: Also showing low normalized T-cell clonal expansion were some of the nonresponders. The CD4+ and CD8+ T cells in the blood had expanded clonally by week 6 at 0.1 to 3.0 mg/kg. Expanded clones were, on average, more numerous in CD8+ T cells than in CD4+.

Exclusion of a patient followed from autoimmune disease history or systemic immunosuppression. This sample comprised CD4+ or CD8+ T cells sorted from blood, obtained in a trial of the OX40 agonist ivuxolimab. The chain employs TRBV27 and TRBJ2-7, with D tentatively TRBD1 (6 bases). The sequence was obtained from an adult with an advanced solid tumor such as melanoma, head and neck, liver or kidney cancer. The CDR3, as DNA: TGTGCCAGCAGCCAGTCCGGGACACATTACTCCTACGAGCAGTACTTC. It codes for CASSQSGTHYSYEQYF.